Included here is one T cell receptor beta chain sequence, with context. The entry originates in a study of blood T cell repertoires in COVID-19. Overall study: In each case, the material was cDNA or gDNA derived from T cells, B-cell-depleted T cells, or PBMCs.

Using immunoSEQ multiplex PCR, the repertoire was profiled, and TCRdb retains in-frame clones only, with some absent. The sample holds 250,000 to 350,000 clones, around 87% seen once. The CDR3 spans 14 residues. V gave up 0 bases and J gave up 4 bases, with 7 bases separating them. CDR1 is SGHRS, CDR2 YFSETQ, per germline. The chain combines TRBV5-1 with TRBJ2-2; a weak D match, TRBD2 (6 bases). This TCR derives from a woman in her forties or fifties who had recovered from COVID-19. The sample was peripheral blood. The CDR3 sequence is CASSLERVTGELFF. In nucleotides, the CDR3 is TGCGCCAGCAGCTTGGAGCGGGTCACCGGGGAGCTGTTTTTT.